This T cell receptor (beta chain) was recorded in a study of T cell clones after liver transplantation. General observations from the study: Small, mixed patient groups and varying post-transplant times limit these conclusions.

As for this clone: Its antigen is still unknown.

Deletions cut 5 bases from V and 4 bases from J, with 20 bases between. CDR3 length equals 16 residues. Per germline, CDR1 SEHNR and CDR2 FQNEAQ (reference sequence). Data came from immunoSEQ multiplex PCR; TCRdb stores just in-frame clones and leaves some out. This sample carries tens of thousands of clones, around 70% of them seen once, and the ten largest clones take around 9.7%. The TCR sequence derives from a human patient who received a liver transplant. Certain T cells may be donor cells from the graft. J is TRBJ1-2 and V is TRBV7-9, with D perhaps matching TRBD1 (5 bases). The material sequenced was CD4+ T cells from blood, taken at the 22-month timepoint. DNA of the CDR3: TGTGCCAGCAGCCAAATCCGGGGCCCCAATCCCTATGGCTACACCTTC. Its protein is CASSQIRGPNPYGYTF.